A single sample gave rise to the 26 T cell receptor beta chains below, sequenced in a study of OX40 agonist ivuxolimab in advanced cancers. Some clones are missing from TCRdb's copy, which holds only in-frame ones; the method was immunoSEQ multiplex PCR. The table has 90,000 to 100,000 clones, around 85% seen once. Here the sequenced sample was CD4+ or CD8+ T cells sorted from blood, taken in a trial of the OX40 agonist ivuxolimab. Every receptor here comes from an adult with an advanced solid tumor such as melanoma, head and neck, liver or kidney cancer.

By share of the sample, this clone is medium-sized. V and J are TRBV18 and TRBJ1-2, with unresolved D. V lost 3 bases to trimming and J lost 8 bases, with 10 bases between them. CDR1 and CDR2 (germline): KGHSH, LQKENI. The CDR3 consists of 12 residues. Written as DNA, the CDR3 is TGTGCCAGCTCACCGGTGGATAAGGGCTACACCTTC. Its translation: CASSPVDKGYTF.

The rearrangement uses TRBV7-9 and TRBJ2-3; 9 nucleotides align to TRBD2. The CDR3 runs to 17 residues. With 0 bases clipped from V and 4 bases from J, the junction kept 8 bases outside the gene matches. Germline V gives CDR1 SEHNR, CDR2 FQNEAQ (reference sequence). The chain's CDR3 is CASSLARGGTKADTQYF. The DNA of the CDR3 is TGTGCCAGCAGCTTAGCGCGGGGGGGCACTAAGGCAGATACGCAGTATTTT.

The rearrangement uses TRBV29-1 and TRBJ2-3, with no clear D. The V gene's germline CDR1 is SQVTM and CDR2 ANQGSEA. Trimming cost V 6 bases and J 2 bases, with 9 bases left between them. The CDR3 length is 12 residues. The CDR3 loop is CSVALDTDTQYF. The CDR3 DNA follows: TGCAGCGTGGCCCTGGACACAGATACGCAGTATTTT.

The chain links TRBV27 to TRBJ1-2; D may be TRBD1 (6 bases). Deletions cut 3 bases from V and 4 bases from J, with 12 bases between. CDR3 size: 14 residues. CDR1 is MNHEY, CDR2 SMNVEV, per germline (reference sequence). The CDR3 here is CASSLNREGYGYTF. The CDR3 DNA is TGTGCCAGCAGTTTGAACAGGGAGGGCTATGGCTACACCTTC.

Notes on this clone: The same CDR3 arises from other DNA sequences in this sample as well. The chain carries TRBV5-1 and TRBJ1-1; possibly TRBD1 for D (5 bases). The CDR3 contains 13 residues. Germline V gene data show CDR1 as SGHRS and CDR2 as YFSETQ. Trimming left V 4 bases short and J 1 base short, with 8 bases between. The CDR3 nucleotides read TGCGCCAGCAGCCGGGGCCAGAACACTGAAGCTTTCTTT. Amino acid sequence: CASSRGQNTEAFF.

The chain couples TRBV30 to TRBJ1-6; D gene ambiguous. This CDR3 has 15 residues. The germline V and J ends were trimmed by 2 bases and 0 bases, with 8 bases remaining between them. Germline V gene sequence: CDR1 GTSNPN, CDR2 SVGIG (reference sequence). CDR3 amino acids: CAWSPVSSYNSPLHF. CDR3 DNA sequence: TGTGCCTGGAGTCCGGTGAGCTCCTATAATTCACCCCTCCACTTT.

The chain uses TRBV7-3 and TRBJ2-3; TRBD2 agrees at 7 bases. The junction had 7 bases not matched to a gene; V was cut back by 1 base and J by 0 bases. CDR3 length: 17 residues. CDR1 is SGHTA, CDR2 FQGTGA, per germline. Here the CDR3 reads CASSLNPSGISTDTQYF. CDR3 bases: TGTGCCAGCAGCTTAAATCCCAGCGGGATTAGCACAGATACGCAGTATTTT.

V and J are TRBV9 and TRBJ2-3; 13 positions match TRBD2. CDR1 and CDR2 (germline): SGDLS, YYNGEE. V was clipped by 0 bases and J by 1 base; unmatched bases: 5. The CDR3 runs to 18 residues. In nucleotides, the CDR3 is TGTGCCAGCAGCGTAGGGACTAGCGGGAGAGAGCGCACAGATACGCAGTATTTT. Translating it yields CASSVGTSGRERTDTQYF.

The chain links TRBV11-1 to TRBJ2-7; D uncertain. Trimming stripped 3 bases from V and 3 bases from J, with 6 bases between. Germline values: CDR1 SGHAT, CDR2 FQDESV (reference sequence). CDR3 length: 12 residues. Here the CDR3 DNA reads TGTGCCAGCAGCTTCGACGACTACGAGCAGTACGTC. It translates to CASSFDDYEQYV.

The chain joins TRBV7-6 to TRBJ1-6; possibly TRBD1 for D (6 bases). Germline lookup yields CDR1 SGHVS and CDR2 FNYEAQ. There are 15 residues in the CDR3. V lost 0 bases and J 10 bases, leaving 13 bases between the germline ends. Here the CDR3 reads CASSLAGGEGSPLHF. The CDR3 DNA sequence: TGTGCCAGCAGCTTAGCCGGGGGCGAGGGATCACCCCTCCACTTT.

This sequence joins TRBV28 and TRBJ1-5; tentatively, D is TRBD1 (6 bases). Trimming cost V 3 bases and J 0 bases, with 12 bases left between them. CDR3 length equals 16 residues. Germline V gene lookup returns CDR1 MDHEN and CDR2 SYDVKM. This CDR3 reads CASSFGTPSSNQPQHF. Here the CDR3 DNA reads TGTGCCAGCAGTTTCGGGACACCTTCTAGCAATCAGCCCCAGCATTTT.

This sequence joins TRBV5-8 and TRBJ2-1; a weak D match, TRBD2 (7 bases). The V gene lost 3 bases and the J gene lost 2 bases, with 18 bases spanning the gap. Per the germline V gene, CDR1 is SGHTS and CDR2 is YDEGEE. The CDR3 is made up of 17 amino acids. As DNA, the CDR3 is TGTGCCAGCAGCTCGAGGCCCGGGGGGCAGACCTACAATGAGCAGTTCTTC. It is translated as CASSSRPGGQTYNEQFF. The entire variable domain, with the rest obtained from reference TRBV5-8 and TRBJ2-1, is as follows: EAGVTQSPTHLIKTRGQQATLRCSPISGHTSVYWYQQALGLGLQFLLWYDEGEERNRGNFPPRFSGRQFPNYSSELNVNALELEDSALYLCASSSRPGGQTYNEQFFGPGTRLTVL.

CDR3 in DNA: TGTGCCAGCAGTCTCCAGGGATACGGGGAGCTGTTTTTT. As protein: CASSLQGYGELFF. The rearrangement uses TRBV6-5 and TRBJ2-2, with a tentative D call TRBD1 (5 bases). The V and J ends lost 5 bases and 7 bases respectively, with 11 bases between them. The CDR3 is 13 amino acids. Germline V CDR1 and CDR2: MNHEY, SVGAGI.

This sequence joins TRBV11-3 and TRBJ2-7; D perhaps matches TRBD2 (6 bases). V lost 0 bases and J lost 4, with 16 bases in between. The CDR3 loop spans 16 amino acids. Germline CDR1 SGHNT, CDR2 YENEEA. CDR3 amino acids: CASSLDGRDFIYEQYV. DNA for the CDR3: TGTGCCAGCAGCTTAGATGGGCGGGACTTCATATACGAGCAGTACGTC.

Concerning this clone: A junction end diverges from the germline sequence, so it may reflect a read error. The J gene is TRBJ2-1, the V gene TRBV10-2; 9 bases are a match to TRBD2. The CDR3 loop spans 14 amino acids. Germline V gene sequence: CDR1 WSHSY, CDR2 SAAADI. CDR3: CASREGLAGQEQFF. CDR3 in DNA: TGCGCCAGCCGTGAGGGCCTAGCGGGGCAAGAGCAGTTCTTC.

The chain employs TRBV4-3 and TRBJ2-6, with 11 nucleotides matching TRBD2. This CDR3 has 20 residues. V lost 3 bases, J lost 0 bases, and 10 bases stayed unmatched. CDR1 LGHNA and CDR2 YSLEER come from the germline V gene. The CDR3 DNA follows: TGCGCCAGCAGCCACCGCCCGGGACTAGCGGCCAGCTCTGGGGCCAACGTCCTGACTTTC. Translating it yields CASSHRPGLAASSGANVLTF.

Comments on this clone: This CDR3 is also generated by other DNA sequences in the sample. The J gene is TRBJ1-5, the V gene TRBV19; D call uncertain. V lost 4 bases and J 3 bases, leaving 7 bases between the germline ends. The V gene's germline CDR1 is LNHDA and CDR2 SQIVND (reference sequence). This CDR3 comprises 13 residues. The CDR3 DNA is TGTGCCAGTAGTAGGCAGATCAATCAGCCCCAGCATTTT. Protein product: CASSRQINQPQHF.

The V gene is TRBV9, the J gene TRBJ1-4; 9 nucleotides align to TRBD1. The CDR3 covers 15 residues. V dropped 1 base and J dropped 6; count of bases not matched to a gene: 4. Germline V gene sequence: CDR1 SGDLS, CDR2 YYNGEE. CDR3 loop: CASSVRQGVDEKLFF. In DNA form, the CDR3 reads TGTGCCAGCAGCGTACGACAGGGGGTAGATGAAAAACTGTTTTTT.

J is TRBJ1-4 and V is TRBV7-9; no clear D. Germline CDR1 reads SEHNR; CDR2 reads FQNEAQ (reference sequence). V was cut by 6 bases and J by 3 bases, with 8 bases left in between. CDR3 length: 13 amino acids. The DNA of the CDR3 is TGTGCCAGCAGAGCGGGAGCTAATGAAAAACTGTTTTTT. Translating it yields CASRAGANEKLFF.

This rearrangement joins TRBV11-2 to TRBJ1-1; D not certain. V lost 4 bases and J 7 bases, leaving 10 bases between the germline ends. This CDR3 is built from 12 residues. The germline V gene encodes CDR1 SGHAT and CDR2 FQNNGV. The CDR3 sequence: CASSSSSLEAFF. The CDR3 DNA reads as TGTGCCAGCAGCTCTTCGAGCCTTGAAGCTTTCTTT.

In nucleotides, the CDR3 is TGTGCCAGCAGTTTAAAGGCTAACTATGGCTACACCTTC. It codes for CASSLKANYGYTF. The J gene is TRBJ1-2, the V gene TRBV28; unclear D gene. The CDR3 consists of 13 residues. Deletions cut 2 bases from V and 0 bases from J, with 4 bases between. The germline V gene has CDR1 MDHEN and CDR2 SYDVKM.

This sequence joins TRBV6-4 and TRBJ2-3, with D possibly TRBD1 on 6 matching bases. Germline V gene lookup returns CDR1 MRHNA and CDR2 SNTAGT. The CDR3 has 14 residues. V was shortened by 6 bases and J by 3 bases, with 13 bases between the two germline ends. CDR3 coding DNA: TGTGCCAGCAGACAACAGCAGGGGACAGATACGCAGTATTTT. Protein: CASRQQQGTDTQYF.

The V gene is TRBV27, the J gene TRBJ2-5; the match to TRBD2 covers 10 bases. V lost 5 bases to trimming and J lost 1 base; unmatched junction nucleotides: 10. This CDR3 has 17 amino acids. The germline V gene encodes CDR1 MNHEY and CDR2 SMNVEV (reference sequence). The CDR3 sequence: CASSAYGSSGGQETQYF. The CDR3 nucleotides are TGTGCCAGCAGTGCATACGGATCTAGCGGGGGCCAAGAGACCCAGTACTTC.

The chain combines TRBV27 with TRBJ1-4; 8 bases are shared with TRBD1. The V and J ends lost 5 bases and 8 bases, in that order; junction bases with no gene match: 10. The CDR3 has 15 amino acids. Germline-derived CDR1 and CDR2 are MNHEY and SMNVEV (reference sequence). The CDR3 reads CASSPSTGVKEKLFF. The CDR3 DNA follows: TGTGCCAGCAGTCCCTCGACAGGGGTAAAGGAAAAACTGTTTTTT.

The J gene is TRBJ2-5, the V gene TRBV13; D call uncertain. This CDR3 contains 12 residues. The germline V gene has CDR1 PRHDT and CDR2 FYEKMQ (reference sequence). V shed 3 bases and J shed 5 bases, with 7 bases lying between them. In nucleotides, the CDR3 is TGTGCCAGCAGCTTTCTAGGGGAGACCCAGTACTTC. This sequence encodes CASSFLGETQYF. The variable domain in full, completed from reference TRBV13 and TRBJ2-5, reads AAGVIQSPRHLIKEKRETATLKCYPIPRHDTVYWYQQGPGQDPQFLISFYEKMQSDKGSIPDRFSAQQFSDYHSELNMSSLELGDSALYFCASSFLGETQYFGPGTRLLVL.

The chain combines TRBV7-3 with TRBJ2-1, with 10 bases matching TRBD2. With 5 bases clipped from V and 7 bases from J, the junction kept 8 bases outside the gene matches. CDR1 SGHTA and CDR2 FQGTGA come from the germline V gene. CDR3 size: 15 residues. The DNA for the CDR3 is TGTGCCAGCAGCATCCGGACTAGCGGCCTAAATGAGCAGTTCTTC. Its translation is CASSIRTSGLNEQFF.